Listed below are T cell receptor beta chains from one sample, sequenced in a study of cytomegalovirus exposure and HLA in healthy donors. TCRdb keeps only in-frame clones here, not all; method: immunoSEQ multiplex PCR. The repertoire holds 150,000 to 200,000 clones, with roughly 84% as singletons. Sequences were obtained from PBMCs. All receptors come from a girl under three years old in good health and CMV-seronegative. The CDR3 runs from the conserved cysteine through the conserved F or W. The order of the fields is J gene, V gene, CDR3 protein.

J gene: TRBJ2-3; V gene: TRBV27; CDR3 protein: CASSLTGTDTQYF
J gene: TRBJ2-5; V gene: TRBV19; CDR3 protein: CASSLGLVSRQETQYF
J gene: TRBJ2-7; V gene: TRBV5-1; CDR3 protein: CASSLEASGTYEQYF
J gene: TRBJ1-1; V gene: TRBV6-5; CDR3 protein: CASSPDKNTEAFF
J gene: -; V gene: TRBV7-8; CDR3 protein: CASSKTAGVYEQYF
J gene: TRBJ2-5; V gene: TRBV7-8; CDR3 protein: CAGGGPRETQYF
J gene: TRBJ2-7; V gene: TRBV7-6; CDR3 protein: CASSLGAGGRYEQYF
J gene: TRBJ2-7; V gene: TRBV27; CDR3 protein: CASSLSPWGTGSYEQYF
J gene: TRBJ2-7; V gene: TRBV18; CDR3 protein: CASSPPTDRPSYEQYF
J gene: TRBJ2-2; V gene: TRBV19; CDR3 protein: CASSLQGTGELFF
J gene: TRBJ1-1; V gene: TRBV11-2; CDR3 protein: CASSHQVFPSEAFF
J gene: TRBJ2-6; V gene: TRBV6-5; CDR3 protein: CASSLAYSGANVLTF
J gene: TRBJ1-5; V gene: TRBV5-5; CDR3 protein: CASSFSWVGGQPQHF
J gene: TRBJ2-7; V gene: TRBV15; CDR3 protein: CATSRGPGEYEQYF
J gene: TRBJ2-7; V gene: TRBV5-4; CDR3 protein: CASSLGTGLTYEQYF
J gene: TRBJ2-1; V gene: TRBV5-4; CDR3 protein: CASSPRLAGGPDPNEQFF
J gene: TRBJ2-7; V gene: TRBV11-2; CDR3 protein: CASSFKTGHIYERYF
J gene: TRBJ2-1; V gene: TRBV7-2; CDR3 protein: CASSLGSGFPNEQFF
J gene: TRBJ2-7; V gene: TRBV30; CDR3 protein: CAWSLTGREQYF